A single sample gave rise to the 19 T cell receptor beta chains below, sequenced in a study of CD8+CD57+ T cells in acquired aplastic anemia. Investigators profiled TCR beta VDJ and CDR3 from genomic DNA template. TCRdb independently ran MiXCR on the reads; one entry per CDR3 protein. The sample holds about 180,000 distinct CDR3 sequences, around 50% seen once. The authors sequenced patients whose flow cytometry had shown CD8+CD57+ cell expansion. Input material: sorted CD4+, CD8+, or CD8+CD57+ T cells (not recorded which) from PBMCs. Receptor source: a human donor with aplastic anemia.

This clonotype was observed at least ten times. The CDR3 DNA sequence: TGTGCCAGCAGTGGAGAGACAGGCCAGCCCCAGCATTTT. Protein sequence: CASSGETGQPQHF. The chain uses TRBV6-4 and TRBJ1-5; D is possibly TRBD1 (6 bases). From germline, CDR1 is MRHNA and CDR2 SNTAGT. V was shortened by 4 bases and J by 7 bases, with 11 bases between the two germline ends. CDR3 length: 13 amino acids.

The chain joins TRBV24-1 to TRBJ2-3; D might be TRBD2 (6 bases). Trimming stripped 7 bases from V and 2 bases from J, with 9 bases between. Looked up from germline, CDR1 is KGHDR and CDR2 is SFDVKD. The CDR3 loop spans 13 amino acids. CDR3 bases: TGTGCCACCAGACGGGGGATCACAGATACGCAGTATTTT. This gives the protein CATRRGITDTQYF.

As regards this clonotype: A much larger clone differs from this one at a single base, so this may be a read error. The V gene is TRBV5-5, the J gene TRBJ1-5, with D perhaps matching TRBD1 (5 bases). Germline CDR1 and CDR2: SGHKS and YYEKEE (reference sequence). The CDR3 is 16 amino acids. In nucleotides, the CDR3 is TGTGCCAGCAGCTTGGGGACCATCGGGGCTAGTCAGCTCCAGCATTTT. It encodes CASSLGTIGASQLQHF. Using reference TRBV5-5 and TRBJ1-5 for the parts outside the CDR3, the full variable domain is DAGVTQSPTHLIKTRGQQVTLRCSPISGHKSVSWYQQVLGQGPQFIFQYYEKEERGRGNFPDRFSARQFPNYSSELNVNALLLGDSALYLCASSLGTIGASQLQHFGDGTRLSIL.

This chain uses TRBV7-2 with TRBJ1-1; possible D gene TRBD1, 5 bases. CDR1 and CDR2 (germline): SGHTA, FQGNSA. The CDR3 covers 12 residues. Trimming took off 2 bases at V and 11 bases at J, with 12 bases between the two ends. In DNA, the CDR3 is TGTGCCAGCAGCTTATTCGGGGGTGTGGCTTTCTTT. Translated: CASSLFGGVAFF.

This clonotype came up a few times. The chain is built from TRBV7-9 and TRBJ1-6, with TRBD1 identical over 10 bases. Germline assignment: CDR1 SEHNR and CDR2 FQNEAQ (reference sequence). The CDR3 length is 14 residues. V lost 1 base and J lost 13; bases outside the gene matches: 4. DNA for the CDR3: TGTGCCAGCAGCTTAGTGGGGACAGGGGACCCCCTCCACTTT. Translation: CASSLVGTGDPLHF. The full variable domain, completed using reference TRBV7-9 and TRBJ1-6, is DTGVSQNPRHKITKRGQNVTFRCDPISEHNRLYWYRQTLGQGPEFLTYFQNEAQLEKSRLLSDRFSAERPKGSFSTLEIQRTEQGDSAMYLCASSLVGTGDPLHFGNGTRLTVT.

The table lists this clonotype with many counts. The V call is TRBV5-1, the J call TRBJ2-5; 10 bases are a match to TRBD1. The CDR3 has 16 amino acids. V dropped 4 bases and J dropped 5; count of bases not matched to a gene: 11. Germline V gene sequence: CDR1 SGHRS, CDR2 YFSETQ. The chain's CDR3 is CASSRAATGGIETQYF. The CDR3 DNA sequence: TGCGCCAGCAGCCGCGCAGCGACAGGGGGCATCGAGACCCAGTACTTC.

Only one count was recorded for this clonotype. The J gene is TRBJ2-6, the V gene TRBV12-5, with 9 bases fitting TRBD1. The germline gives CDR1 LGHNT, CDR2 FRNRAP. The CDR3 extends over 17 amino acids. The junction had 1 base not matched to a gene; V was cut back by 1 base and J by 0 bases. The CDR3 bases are TGTGCTAGTGGTTTGGGACAGGGGGTCTCTGGGGCCAACGTCCTGACTTTC. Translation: CASGLGQGVSGANVLTF.

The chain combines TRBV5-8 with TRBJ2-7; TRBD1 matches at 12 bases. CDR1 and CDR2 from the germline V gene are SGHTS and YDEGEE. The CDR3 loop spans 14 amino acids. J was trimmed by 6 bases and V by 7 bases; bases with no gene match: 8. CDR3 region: CASRPGTGGTEQYF. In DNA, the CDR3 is TGTGCCAGCCGGCCCGGGACAGGGGGCACCGAGCAGTACTTC.

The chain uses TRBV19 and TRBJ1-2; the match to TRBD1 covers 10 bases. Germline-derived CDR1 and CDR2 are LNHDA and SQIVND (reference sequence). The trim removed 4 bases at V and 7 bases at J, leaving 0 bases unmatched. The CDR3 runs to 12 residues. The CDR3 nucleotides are TGTGCCAGTAGTAGGGACAGGGGTGGCTACACCTTC. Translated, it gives CASSRDRGGYTF. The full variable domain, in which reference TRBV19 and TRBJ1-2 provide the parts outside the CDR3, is DGGITQSPKYLFRKEGQNVTLSCEQNLNHDAMYWYRQDPGQGLRLIYYSQIVNDFQKGDIAEGYSVSREKKESFPLTVTSAQKNPTAFYLCASSRDRGGYTFGSGTRLTVV.

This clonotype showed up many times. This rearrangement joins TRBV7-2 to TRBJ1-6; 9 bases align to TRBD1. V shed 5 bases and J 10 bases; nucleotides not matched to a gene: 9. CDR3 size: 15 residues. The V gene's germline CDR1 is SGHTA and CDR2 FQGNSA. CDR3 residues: CASSKDRGGASPLHF. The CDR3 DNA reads TGTGCCAGCAGCAAGGACAGGGGTGGGGCATCACCCCTCCACTTT.

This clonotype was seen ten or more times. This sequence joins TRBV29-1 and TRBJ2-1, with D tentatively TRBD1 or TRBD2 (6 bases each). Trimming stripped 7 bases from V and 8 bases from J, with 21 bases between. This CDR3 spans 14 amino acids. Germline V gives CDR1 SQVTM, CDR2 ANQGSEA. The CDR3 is CSADPPGRGHEQFF. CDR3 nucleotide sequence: TGCAGCGCTGACCCACCGGGCCGGGGGCATGAGCAGTTCTTC.

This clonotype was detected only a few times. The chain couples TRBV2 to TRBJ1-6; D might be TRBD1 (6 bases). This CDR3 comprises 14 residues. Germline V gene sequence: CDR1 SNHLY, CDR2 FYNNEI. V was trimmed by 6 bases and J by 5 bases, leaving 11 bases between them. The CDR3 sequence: CASSVGGDNSPLHF. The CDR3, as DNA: TGTGCCAGCAGCGTCGGGGGCGATAATTCACCCCTCCACTTT.

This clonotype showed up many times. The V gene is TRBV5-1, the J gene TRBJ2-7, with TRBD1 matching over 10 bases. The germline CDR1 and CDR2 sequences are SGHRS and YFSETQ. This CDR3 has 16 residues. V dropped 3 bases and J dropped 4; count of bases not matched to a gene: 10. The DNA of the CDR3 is TGCGCCAGCAGCTGGGGACAGGGGCCTACCCGTTACGAGCAGTACTTC. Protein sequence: CASSWGQGPTRYEQYF.

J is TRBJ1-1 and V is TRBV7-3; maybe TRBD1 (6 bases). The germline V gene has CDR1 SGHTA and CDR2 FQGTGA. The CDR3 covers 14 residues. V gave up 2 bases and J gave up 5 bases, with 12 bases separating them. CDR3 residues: CASSLFGQITEAFF. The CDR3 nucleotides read TGTGCCAGCAGCTTATTCGGACAGATTACTGAAGCTTTCTTT.

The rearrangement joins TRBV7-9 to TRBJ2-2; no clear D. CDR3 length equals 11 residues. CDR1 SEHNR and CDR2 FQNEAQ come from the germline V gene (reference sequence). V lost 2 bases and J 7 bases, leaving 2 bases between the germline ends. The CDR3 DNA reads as TGTGCCAGCAGCTTAATCGGGGAGCTGTTTTTT. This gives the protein CASSLIGELFF.

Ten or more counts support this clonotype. As DNA, the CDR3 is TGTGCCAGCAGTAGACAAGCGGGGGGGGAGCAAGAGACCCAGTACTTC. Translating gives CASSRQAGGEQETQYF. V gene TRBV12-3 or TRBV12-4 combines with J gene TRBJ2-5; the match to TRBD2 covers 10 bases. CDR3 size: 16 residues. J lost 2 bases, V lost 5 bases, and 8 bases had no gene match.

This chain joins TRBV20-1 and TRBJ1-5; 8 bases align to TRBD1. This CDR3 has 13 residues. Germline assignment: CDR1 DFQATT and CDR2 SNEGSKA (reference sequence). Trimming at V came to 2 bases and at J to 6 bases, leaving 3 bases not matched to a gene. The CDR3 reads CSARQGAGQPQHF. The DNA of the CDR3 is TGCAGTGCTAGACAGGGGGCCGGTCAGCCCCAGCATTTT.

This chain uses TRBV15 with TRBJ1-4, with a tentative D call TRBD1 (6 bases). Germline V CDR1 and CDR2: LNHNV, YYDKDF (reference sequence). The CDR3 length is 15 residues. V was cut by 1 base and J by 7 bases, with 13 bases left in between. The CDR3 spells CATSRVRDTPEKLFF. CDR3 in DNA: TGTGCCACCAGCAGAGTACGGGACACCCCTGAAAAACTGTTTTTT.

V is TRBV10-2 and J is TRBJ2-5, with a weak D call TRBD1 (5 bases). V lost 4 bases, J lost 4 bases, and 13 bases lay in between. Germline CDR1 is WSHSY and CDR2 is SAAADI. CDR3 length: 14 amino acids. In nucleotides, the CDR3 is TGCGCCAGCAGTGCGGGCTGGGGCGGAGAGACCCAGTACTTC. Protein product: CASSAGWGGETQYF.